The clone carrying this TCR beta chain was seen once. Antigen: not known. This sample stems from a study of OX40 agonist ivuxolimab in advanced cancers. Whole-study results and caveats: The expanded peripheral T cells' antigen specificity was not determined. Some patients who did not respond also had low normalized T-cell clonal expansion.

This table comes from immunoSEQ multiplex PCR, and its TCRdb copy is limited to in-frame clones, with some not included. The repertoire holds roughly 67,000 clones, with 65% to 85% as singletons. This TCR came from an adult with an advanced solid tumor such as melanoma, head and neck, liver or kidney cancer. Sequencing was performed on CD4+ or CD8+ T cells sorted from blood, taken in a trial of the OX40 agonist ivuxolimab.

CDR3 in DNA: TGTGCCAGTAGTACGGGACGGAACACTGAAGCTTTCTTT. This sequence encodes CASSTGRNTEAFF. The chain employs TRBV19 and TRBJ1-1, with TRBD1 as a possible D gene (5 bases). The CDR3 covers 13 residues. Germline CDR1 reads LNHDA; CDR2 reads SQIVND (reference sequence). V lost 4 bases and J 1 base, leaving 7 bases between the germline ends. The variable domain in full, completed from reference TRBV19 and TRBJ1-1, reads DGGITQSPKYLFRKEGQNVTLSCEQNLNHDAMYWYRQDPGQGLRLIYYSQIVNDFQKGDIAEGYSVSREKKESFPLTVTSAQKNPTAFYLCASSTGRNTEAFFGQGTRLTVV.